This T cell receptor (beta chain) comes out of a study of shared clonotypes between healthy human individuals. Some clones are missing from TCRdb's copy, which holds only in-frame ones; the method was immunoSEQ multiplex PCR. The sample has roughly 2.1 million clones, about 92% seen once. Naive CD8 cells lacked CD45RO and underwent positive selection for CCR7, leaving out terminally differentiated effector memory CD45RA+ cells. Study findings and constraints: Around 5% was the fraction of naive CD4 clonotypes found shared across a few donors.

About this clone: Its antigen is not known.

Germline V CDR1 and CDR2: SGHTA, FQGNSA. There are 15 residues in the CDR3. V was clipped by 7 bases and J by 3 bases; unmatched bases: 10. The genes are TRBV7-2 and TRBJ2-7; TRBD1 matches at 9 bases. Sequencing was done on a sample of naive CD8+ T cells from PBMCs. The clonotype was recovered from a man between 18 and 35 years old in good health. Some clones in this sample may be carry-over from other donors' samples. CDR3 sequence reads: CASTSRDRDYYEQYF. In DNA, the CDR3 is TGTGCCAGCACCTCCCGGGACAGGGATTACTACGAGCAGTACTTC.